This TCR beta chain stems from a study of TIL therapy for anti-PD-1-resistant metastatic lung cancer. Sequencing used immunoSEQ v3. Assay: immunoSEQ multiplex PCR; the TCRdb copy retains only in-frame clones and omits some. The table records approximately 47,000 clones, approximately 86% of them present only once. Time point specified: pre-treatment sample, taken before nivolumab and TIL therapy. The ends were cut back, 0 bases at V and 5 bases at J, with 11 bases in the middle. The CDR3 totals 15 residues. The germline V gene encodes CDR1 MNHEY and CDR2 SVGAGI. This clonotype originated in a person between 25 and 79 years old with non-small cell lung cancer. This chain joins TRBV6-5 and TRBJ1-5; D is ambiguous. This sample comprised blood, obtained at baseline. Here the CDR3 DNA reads TGTGCCAGCAGTTACTCGCGGGGTGCGGATCAGCCCCAGCATTTT. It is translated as CASSYSRGADQPQHF.